These 30 T cell receptor beta chains were sequenced from one sample in a study of early stage breast cancer tumors. Only in-frame clones appear in the TCRdb table, and some are missing; sequencing was by immunoSEQ multiplex PCR. The table lists roughly 49,000 clones, roughly 78% of them singletons. Specimen: blood. Receptor source: a person aged 40 to 49 with breast cancer.

DNA for the CDR3: TGTGCCAGCAGCTTAGATTGGGGGACTAGCATCTACGAGCAGTACTTC. Residues: CASSLDWGTSIYEQYF. The chain recombines TRBV7-2 with TRBJ2-7, with 9 bases fitting TRBD2. After removal of 1 base from V and 3 bases from J, the junction contained 7 bases not matched to a gene. This CDR3 region has 16 residues. Germline values: CDR1 SGHTA, CDR2 FQGNSA. Together with reference TRBV7-2 and TRBJ2-7, the CDR3 gives the full variable domain: GAGVSQSPSNKVTEKGKDVELRCDPISGHTALYWYRQSLGQGLEFLIYFQGNSAPDKSGLPSDRFSAERTGGSVSTLTIQRTQQEDSAVYLCASSLDWGTSIYEQYFGPGTRLTVT.

This rearrangement joins TRBV15 to TRBJ2-7, with 8 bases matching TRBD2. V shed 3 bases and J 2 bases; nucleotides not matched to a gene: 9. Germline V lookup: CDR1 LNHNV, CDR2 YYDKDF (reference sequence). The CDR3 is made up of 16 amino acids. CDR3 sequence (DNA): TGTGCCACCAGCAGGGTACTCAGCGGGAGTACCTACGAGCAGTACTTC. Translating gives CATSRVLSGSTYEQYF.

This chain uses TRBV5-1 with TRBJ1-1; D remains ambiguous. The V end was cut by 2 bases, the J end by 2 bases, with 7 bases between. Germline V gene lookup returns CDR1 SGHRS and CDR2 YFSETQ. CDR3 length: 13 residues. CDR3 in DNA: TGCGCCAGCAGCTTAAGGGAAAACACTGAAGCTTTCTTT. It translates to CASSLRENTEAFF.

The chain couples TRBV7-6 to TRBJ1-4, with a tentative D call TRBD1 (6 bases). Germline CDR1 SGHVS, CDR2 FNYEAQ. The CDR3 is 17 amino acids. The V end lost 2 bases, the J end lost 5 bases, and 18 bases lay between the germline ends. The CDR3 loop is CASSLSGTNVGNEKLFF. The CDR3, as DNA: TGTGCCAGCAGCTTATCCGGGACAAACGTCGGGAATGAAAAACTGTTTTTT.

The V call is TRBV5-4, the J call TRBJ2-1; D is unresolved. The V gene lost 4 bases and the J gene lost 4 bases, with 12 bases spanning the gap. The CDR3 has 14 amino acids. Per the germline V gene, CDR1 is SGHNT and CDR2 is YYREEE (reference sequence). This chain's CDR3 is CASSVETPYNEQFF. As DNA, the CDR3 is TGTGCCAGCAGCGTTGAGACTCCTTACAATGAGCAGTTCTTC.

This clone has a single count. The V call is TRBV10-2, the J call TRBJ2-2, with 7 bases that match TRBD2. V gave up 5 bases and J gave up 1 base; unmatched junction bases: 10. CDR1 and CDR2 from the germline V gene are WSHSY and SAAADI. The CDR3 extends over 17 amino acids. The CDR3 coding sequence is TGCGCCAGCAGTTCGGACCCAGCGGGACTGAACACCGGGGAGCTGTTTTTT. This encodes CASSSDPAGLNTGELFF.

The gene calls are TRBV5-1 and TRBJ1-3, with TRBD1 identical over 11 bases. This CDR3 region has 15 residues. V lost 2 bases, J lost 6 bases, and 4 bases stayed unmatched. The germline V gene has CDR1 SGHRS and CDR2 YFSETQ. CDR3 coding DNA: TGCGCCAGCAGCTTCGGGACAGGGGGTGAAAACACCATATATTTT. It yields the protein CASSFGTGGENTIYF.

The V and J genes are TRBV28 and TRBJ2-4; possibly TRBD1 for D (6 bases). Germline V gene lookup returns CDR1 MDHEN and CDR2 SYDVKM. The V gene lost 5 bases and the J gene lost 0 bases, with 11 bases spanning the gap. The CDR3 sequence is 15 residues long. CDR3 in amino acids: CASSITGLAKNIQYF. The CDR3 nucleotides read TGTGCCAGCAGTATCACAGGGCTAGCCAAAAACATTCAGTACTTC.

A single count supports this clone. The chain recombines TRBV18 with TRBJ2-3, with TRBD1 as a possible D gene (6 bases). This CDR3 spans 15 amino acids. Germline CDR1 is KGHSH and CDR2 is LQKENI. Between the trimmed V and J ends, which lost 2 bases and 1 base, there was a span of 10 bases. The CDR3 DNA is TGTGCCAGCTCACCAATGTCAGGGGGCACAGATACGCAGTATTTT. Its translation: CASSPMSGGTDTQYF.

V is TRBV5-6 and J is TRBJ1-5, with 9 nucleotides matching TRBD1. Germline V gene data show CDR1 as SGHDT and CDR2 as YYEEEE. The CDR3 loop spans 15 amino acids. Germline trimming cut 0 bases from V and 3 bases from J; bases unmatched to any gene: 1. The CDR3 nucleotides read TGTGCCAGCAGCTTGGGGGACAGGGTCAATCAGCCCCAGCATTTT. The encoded protein is CASSLGDRVNQPQHF.

About this clone itself: An end of the junction does not agree with germline; a read error may underlie this. The CDR3 sequence is CASSSSGPGVGQHF. The CDR3 DNA reads as TGCGCCAGCAGCTCTTCCGGGCCTGGGGTAGGGCAGCACTTC. The V gene is TRBV5-1, the J gene TRBJ2-7; D is uncertain. This CDR3 spans 14 amino acids. CDR1 SGHRS and CDR2 YFSETQ come from the germline V gene.

CDR3 nucleotides: TGTGCCAGCAGCACACTGGGACTAGCGGTGACAGATACGCAGTATTTT. Translated: CASSTLGLAVTDTQYF. This chain uses TRBV6-6 with TRBJ2-3, with 11 bases fitting TRBD2. This CDR3 is 16 amino acids long. CDR1 is MNHNY and CDR2 is SVGAGI in the germline V gene (reference sequence). V gave up 6 bases and J gave up 3 bases; unmatched junction bases: 8.

The chain recombines TRBV10-1 with TRBJ2-3; unclear D gene. The CDR3 contains 11 residues. V gave up 8 bases and J gave up 5 bases, with 8 bases separating them. The germline V gene encodes CDR1 WNHNN and CDR2 SYGVQD (reference sequence). Here the CDR3 reads CASPTVDTQYF. The DNA of the CDR3 is TGCGCCAGCCCAACCGTAGATACGCAGTATTTT.

The chain carries TRBV7-2 and TRBJ1-5; TRBD1 agrees at 7 bases. This CDR3 has 15 residues. The V gene end was trimmed by 1 base and the J gene end by 3 bases; junction bases not matched to a gene: 3. CDR1 is SGHTA, CDR2 FQGNSA, per germline. CDR3 amino acids: CASSLGGQHNQPQHF. Written as DNA, the CDR3 is TGTGCCAGCAGCTTAGGGGGACAGCACAATCAGCCCCAGCATTTT.

This sequence joins TRBV5-1 and TRBJ1-1; tentatively, D is TRBD1 (5 bases). Per the germline V gene, CDR1 is SGHRS and CDR2 is YFSETQ. Trimming shortened V by 3 bases and J by 11 bases, and 17 bases separated the two germline ends. The length of the CDR3 is 13 residues. For the CDR3, the DNA is TGCGCCAGCAGCTCGAGGGGAGGGCTGGAGGCTTTCTTT. It translates to CASSSRGGLEAFF.

The V and J genes are TRBV7-9 and TRBJ2-7, with D possibly being TRBD1 (6 bases). The CDR3 length is 14 residues. Between the trimmed V and J ends, which lost 6 bases and 2 bases, there was a span of 14 bases. Germline CDR1 reads SEHNR; CDR2 reads FQNEAQ (reference sequence). The CDR3 loop reads CASSSDRPPYEQYF. CDR3 nucleotides: TGTGCCAGCAGTTCCGACAGGCCCCCCTACGAGCAGTACTTC.

This clone was seen more than once but under ten times. V is TRBV19 and J is TRBJ1-1; no firm D call. This CDR3 spans 13 amino acids. The V and J ends lost 2 bases and 3 bases respectively, with 7 bases between them. Germline V CDR1 and CDR2: LNHDA, SQIVND (reference sequence). The DNA for the CDR3 is TGTGCCAGTAGTATATTGGGCGACACTGAAGCTTTCTTT. Its translation: CASSILGDTEAFF.

The chain couples TRBV6-1 to TRBJ2-1, with D unclear. The CDR3 is 14 residues long. Looked up from germline, CDR1 is MNHNS and CDR2 is SASEGT. Trimming stripped 1 base from V and 6 bases from J, with 10 bases between. The chain's CDR3 is CASSEVSGINEQFF. For the CDR3, the DNA is TGTGCCAGCAGTGAAGTTTCCGGAATCAATGAGCAGTTCTTC.

V and J are TRBV18 and TRBJ1-4; D unclear. Trimming took 3 bases from V and 7 from J, leaving 15 bases between them. Germline V gene lookup returns CDR1 KGHSH and CDR2 LQKENI. The CDR3 runs 15 residues. CDR3 protein: CASSPAARIGEKLFF. The CDR3 DNA follows: TGTGCCAGCTCACCGGCCGCCCGGATAGGTGAAAAACTGTTTTTT.

This clone showed up just once. The chain joins TRBV25-1 to TRBJ2-1; D possibly corresponds to TRBD2 (6 bases). In germline, CDR1 is MGHDK, CDR2 SYGVNS. V lost 4 bases to trimming and J lost 5 bases, with 24 bases between them. This CDR3 has 18 residues. The CDR3 here is CASSAWGVRGGMNNEQFF. The CDR3 coding sequence is TGTGCCAGCAGTGCCTGGGGGGTACGGGGAGGTATGAACAATGAGCAGTTCTTC.

This clone occurred a few times. The rearrangement joins TRBV10-3 to TRBJ1-1; no clear D. CDR1 and CDR2 (germline): ENHRY, SYGVKD. V was clipped by 11 bases and J by 1 base, with 8 bases between them. The CDR3 is 11 amino acids. CDR3 nucleotide sequence: TGTGCCTCTCGGGAGAACACTGAAGCTTTCTTT. Translated: CASRENTEAFF.

J is TRBJ2-5 and V is TRBV5-4, with 9 bases aligning to TRBD2. The CDR3 runs to 15 residues. The V gene end was trimmed by 3 bases and the J gene end by 5 bases; junction bases not matched to a gene: 8. Germline CDR1 is SGHNT and CDR2 is YYREEE (reference sequence). The CDR3 loop reads CASSSGTSITETQYF. The CDR3 nucleotides are TGTGCCAGCAGCTCCGGGACTAGCATCACTGAGACCCAGTACTTC. Supplemented by reference TRBV5-4 and TRBJ2-5, the full variable domain reads ETGVTQSPTHLIKTRGQQVTLRCSSQSGHNTVSWYQQALGQGPQFIFQYYREEENGRGNFPPRFSGLQFPNYSSELNVNALELDDSALYLCASSSGTSITETQYFGPGTRLLVL.

The chain couples TRBV6-1 to TRBJ2-1; 7 positions match TRBD2. J was trimmed by 10 bases and V by 2 bases; bases with no gene match: 14. The CDR3 is 16 amino acids. Germline V gives CDR1 MNHNS, CDR2 SASEGT. This CDR3 is CASSEKGLAVPGEQFF. The CDR3, as DNA: TGTGCCAGCAGTGAAAAGGGCCTAGCGGTGCCGGGGGAGCAGTTCTTC.

DNA of the CDR3: TGTGCCAGCTCACCACAGGCCGGGACCGGCGACATTCAGTACTTC. Residues: CASSPQAGTGDIQYF. The chain recombines TRBV18 with TRBJ2-4; D is tentatively TRBD1 or TRBD2 (5 bases each). CDR3 length: 15 residues. The germline gives CDR1 KGHSH, CDR2 LQKENI. Trimming stripped 1 base from V and 8 bases from J, with 15 bases between.

The chain has TRBV15 and TRBJ1-2; D is undetermined. Germline values: CDR1 LNHNV, CDR2 YYDKDF (reference sequence). V was shortened by 1 base and J by 3 bases, with 6 bases between the two germline ends. The CDR3 has 13 amino acids. CDR3 coding DNA: TGTGCCACCAGCAGAGTACAGTACTATGGCTACACCTTC. Protein product: CATSRVQYYGYTF.

The chain employs TRBV18 and TRBJ2-7; 7 bases line up with TRBD2. The germline gives CDR1 KGHSH, CDR2 LQKENI. CDR3 length: 14 residues. The V segment lost 10 bases and the J segment 0 bases; nucleotides outside the gene matches: 9. CDR3 sequence (DNA): TGTGCCACCAAAGAACTAGCGAGCTCCTACGAGCAGTACTTC. As protein: CATKELASSYEQYF.

The chain uses TRBV5-1 and TRBJ2-1; 8 bases align to TRBD2. Trimming removed 4 bases from V and 2 bases from J; junction bases left unmatched: 8. Germline CDR1 and CDR2: SGHRS and YFSETQ. CDR3 size: 16 residues. The CDR3 bases are TGCGCCAGCAGCCCGACGCTAGCGGGCCCCTACAATGAGCAGTTCTTC. It yields the protein CASSPTLAGPYNEQFF.

The J gene is TRBJ2-5, the V gene TRBV29-1, with 7 bases that match TRBD1. V lost 5 bases and J lost 2; bases outside the gene matches: 2. The germline gives CDR1 SQVTM, CDR2 ANQGSEA. CDR3 length: 12 amino acids. The CDR3 loop reads CSVSQGQETQYF. In nucleotides, the CDR3 is TGCAGCGTTTCACAGGGGCAAGAGACCCAGTACTTC.

The chain couples TRBV4-1 to TRBJ1-2; the match to TRBD1 covers 7 bases. V shed 4 bases and J 1 base; nucleotides not matched to a gene: 9. Germline CDR1 reads MGHRA; CDR2 reads YSYEKL. The CDR3 has 16 amino acids. This CDR3 is CASSPTRDRDNYGYTF. The CDR3 DNA follows: TGCGCCAGCAGCCCAACCCGGGACAGAGATAACTATGGCTACACCTTC.

The table lists this clone with a few counts. The DNA for the CDR3 is TGTGCCAGCAGTGGCGGGACTAGACACACAGATACGCAGTATTTT. Its translation is CASSGGTRHTDTQYF. This rearrangement joins TRBV6-1 to TRBJ2-3; 8 nucleotides agree with TRBD2. The V segment lost 4 bases and the J segment 2 bases; nucleotides outside the gene matches: 5. Germline CDR1 is MNHNS and CDR2 is SASEGT. The CDR3 consists of 15 residues.